This TCR beta chain was sequenced in a study of T-cell reconstitution after alpha-beta-depleted transplantation in children. Study-wide results and limits: It was surviving recipient T cells and thymic progenitors that gave some patients high TCRbeta diversity at day 60. Several hundred rapidly expanded clones from non-depleted graft cells reportedly supplied alpha-beta T cells about two months post-transplant. T cells produced anew were the main source of T-cell counts and diversity one year after transplant.

In this sample, this clonotype turned up many times. Its antigen is not known. The CDR3 is 13 residues long. V was shortened by 0 bases and J by 7 bases, with 10 bases between the two germline ends. The V gene's germline CDR1 is SQVTM and CDR2 ANQGSEA. Unique molecular identifiers were incorporated during preparation of the TCRbeta library. TCRdb re-called the PCR reads through MiXCR, storing one row per CDR3 protein. The table records about a million distinct CDR3 sequences, about 29% of them present only once. This material consisted of PBMCs, mostly from graft donor cells, taken 360 days after TCRalphabeta/CD19-depleted stem cell transplant. The chain links TRBV29-1 to TRBJ2-4; a weak D match, TRBD1 (5 bases). The source is a boy in the first two years of life who had a stem cell transplant for SCID, so the T cells may come from the graft donor. The CDR3 loop is CSVEDATENIQYF. The CDR3 DNA reads as TGCAGCGTTGAAGATGCGACAGAGAACATTCAGTACTTC.